The 5 T cell receptor beta chains given below trace back to one sample, sequenced in a study of blood T cell repertoires in COVID-19. Here immunoSEQ multiplex PCR was the method, and the copy in TCRdb shows in-frame clones only, minus some. The table lists some 50,000 clones, roughly 86% of them singletons, with 8.2% in the top ten. Sequenced: peripheral blood. The receptors come from an elderly woman with acute or convalescent COVID-19.

The chain links TRBV7-8 to TRBJ2-5; 7 nucleotides match TRBD1. Germline CDR1 reads SGHVS; CDR2 reads FQNEAQ. CDR3 length: 16 residues. V lost 4 bases, J lost 2 bases, and 10 bases stayed unmatched. The CDR3 bases are TGTGCCAGCAGCTCATTTAAGGGACAGCTTCAAGAGACCCAGTACTTC. Its protein is CASSSFKGQLQETQYF.

This clone was seen only a few times. The chain recombines TRBV7-2 with TRBJ2-5, with TRBD2 matching over 12 bases. The CDR3 spans 14 residues. Germline CDR1 is SGHTA and CDR2 is FQGNSA. Trimming removed 5 bases from V and 5 bases from J; junction bases left unmatched: 3. In nucleotides, the CDR3 is TGTGCCAGCAGCCGGACTAGCGGGGCCGAGACCCAGTACTTC. Protein: CASSRTSGAETQYF.

V gene TRBV3-1 (or the pseudogene TRBV3-2) combines with J gene TRBJ1-1, with D perhaps TRBD1 (5 bases). The CDR3 is 13 residues long. The V gene's germline CDR1 is LGHDT and CDR2 YNNKEL (reference sequence). V was trimmed by 6 bases and J by 1 base, leaving 9 bases between them. CDR3 sequence reads: CASRRQTNTEAFF. CDR3 nucleotide sequence: TGTGCCAGCAGACGACAGACGAACACTGAAGCTTTCTTT.

V gene TRBV5-1 combines with J gene TRBJ2-7; 7 nucleotides line up with TRBD1. Germline V gene data show CDR1 as SGHRS and CDR2 as YFSETQ. This CDR3 spans 13 amino acids. J lost 3 bases, V lost 4 bases, and 4 bases had no gene match. CDR3 loop: CASSPDRFYEQYF. DNA of the CDR3: TGCGCCAGCAGCCCGGACAGGTTCTACGAGCAGTACTTC.

The V gene is TRBV19, the J gene TRBJ2-1, with 7 bases that match TRBD1. Germline V gene sequence: CDR1 LNHDA, CDR2 SQIVND (reference sequence). J lost 0 bases, V lost 7 bases, and 6 bases had no gene match. This CDR3 comprises 15 residues. The CDR3 sequence: CASKIGGYSYNEQFF. The CDR3 DNA follows: TGTGCCAGTAAAATAGGGGGCTACTCCTACAATGAGCAGTTCTTC. The complete variable domain, with remaining parts taken from reference TRBV19 and TRBJ2-1, reads DGGITQSPKYLFRKEGQNVTLSCEQNLNHDAMYWYRQDPGQGLRLIYYSQIVNDFQKGDIAEGYSVSREKKESFPLTVTSAQKNPTAFYLCASKIGGYSYNEQFFGPGTRLTVL.